This record concerns one TCR beta chain sequence. Across about two dozen US areas, participants ranged in age from about 18 to 90 years. Participant-given clinical history determined each cohort assignment. The data were obtained in a study of blood T cell repertoires in COVID-19. The table came from immunoSEQ multiplex PCR; TCRdb's copy has only in-frame clones and leaves some out. This sample has 200,000 to 250,000 clones, with 75% to 90% found just once. The sample was PBMCs or T cells enriched from blood (not recorded which). The receptor was derived from a woman aged 25 to 39 who had been exposed to COVID-19.

The CDR3 region is CASSSLGIGGNEQFF. CDR3 sequence (DNA): TGCGCCAGCAGCTCCCTCGGGATCGGGGGCAATGAGCAGTTCTTC. The chain employs TRBV5-1 and TRBJ2-1; TRBD2 is a possible D gene (6 bases). The CDR3 covers 15 residues. Per the germline V gene, CDR1 is SGHRS and CDR2 is YFSETQ. V lost 3 bases, J lost 6 bases, and 16 bases lay in between.